This T cell receptor (beta chain) was found in a study of shared clonotypes between healthy human individuals. Study at large: A couple of women and three men aged 18 to 49 made up the donors.

Unmatched junction bases numbered 8, after V lost 6 bases and J lost 6 bases. CDR1 is SQVTM, CDR2 ANQGSEA, per germline. This CDR3 has 13 residues. Assay used: immunoSEQ multiplex PCR; TCRdb lists only in-frame clones, some missing. The sample has over 75,000 clones, roughly three quarters seen once. Sequences were obtained from memory CD8+ T cells sorted from blood. Specified subset: CD45RO+ cells pooled with CCR7-negative TemRA cells. The receptor's source is a man under 40 in good health. This chain connects TRBV29-1 to TRBJ2-7; 10 bases are a match to TRBD2. The CDR3 loop reads CSVRTSGSGEQYF. The CDR3 coding sequence is TGCAGCGTAAGGACTAGCGGCTCTGGCGAGCAGTACTTC.